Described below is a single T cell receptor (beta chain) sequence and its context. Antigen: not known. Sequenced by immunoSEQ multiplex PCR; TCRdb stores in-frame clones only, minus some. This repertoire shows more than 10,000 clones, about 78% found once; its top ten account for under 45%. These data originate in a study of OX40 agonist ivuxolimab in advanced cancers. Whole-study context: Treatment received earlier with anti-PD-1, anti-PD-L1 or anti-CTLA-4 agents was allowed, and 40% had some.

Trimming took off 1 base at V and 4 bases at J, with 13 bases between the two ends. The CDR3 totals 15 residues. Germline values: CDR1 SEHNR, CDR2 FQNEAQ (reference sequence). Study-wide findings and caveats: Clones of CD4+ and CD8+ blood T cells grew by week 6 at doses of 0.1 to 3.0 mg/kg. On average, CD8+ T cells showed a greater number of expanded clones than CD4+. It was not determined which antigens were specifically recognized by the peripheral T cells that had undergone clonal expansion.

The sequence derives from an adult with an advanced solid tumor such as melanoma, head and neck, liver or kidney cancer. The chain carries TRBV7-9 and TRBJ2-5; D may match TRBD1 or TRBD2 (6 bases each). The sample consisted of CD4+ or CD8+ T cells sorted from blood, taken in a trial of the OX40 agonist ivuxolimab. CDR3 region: CASSLDEGGRETQYF. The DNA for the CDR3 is TGTGCCAGCAGCTTAGACGAGGGGGGTAGAGAGACCCAGTACTTC.